One and the same sample provided the 7 T cell receptor beta chains below, sequenced in a study of blood T cell repertoires in COVID-19. Sequenced by immunoSEQ multiplex PCR; TCRdb stores in-frame clones only, minus some. The table records a few hundred thousand clones, roughly 85% of them present only once. Source material: peripheral blood. All receptors derive from a woman between 18 and 29 years old with acute or convalescent COVID-19.

This chain uses TRBV7-3 with TRBJ2-5; possible D gene TRBD2, 6 bases. V shed 5 bases and J shed 1 base, with 17 bases lying between them. CDR1 and CDR2 (germline): SGHTA, FQGTGA. The CDR3 extends over 16 amino acids. The CDR3 DNA reads TGTGCCAGCAGCCCCTCCGGGACTGCAGGCCAAGAGACCCAGTACTTC. Translated: CASSPSGTAGQETQYF.

The chain carries TRBV5-1 and TRBJ1-1; no clear D. CDR1 is SGHRS, CDR2 YFSETQ, per germline. Trimming cost V 4 bases and J 1 base, with 14 bases left between them. CDR3 size: 15 residues. CDR3 sequence (DNA): TGCGCCAGCAGCCGCAGGTTGGGAGAGAACACTGAAGCTTTCTTT. The encoded protein is CASSRRLGENTEAFF.

The chain uses TRBV6-4 and TRBJ2-2; D is perhaps TRBD2 (5 bases). CDR3 length equals 13 residues. CDR1 MRHNA and CDR2 SNTAGT come from the germline V gene. V was pared by 3 bases and J by 5 bases, with 7 bases between. CDR3 in amino acids: CASSDGGTGELFF. The CDR3 region has the DNA TGTGCCAGCAGTGATGGCGGGACCGGGGAGCTGTTTTTT.

The gene calls are TRBV19 and TRBJ2-3, with TRBD2 matching over 11 bases. Germline-derived CDR1 and CDR2 are LNHDA and SQIVND (reference sequence). The V segment lost 10 bases and the J segment 2 bases; nucleotides outside the gene matches: 5. CDR3 size: 14 residues. In nucleotides, the CDR3 is TGTGCCACTAGCGGGGGGCCATACACAGATACGCAGTATTTT. Its translation is CATSGGPYTDTQYF.

This clone was found a few times. The chain combines TRBV12-5 with TRBJ1-4; perhaps TRBD1 as D (6 bases). CDR3 length: 15 residues. Germline values: CDR1 LGHNT, CDR2 FRNRAP. Trimming removed 0 bases at V and 5 bases at J, with 10 bases between. The CDR3 sequence is CASGLVQGQNEKLFF. In DNA, the CDR3 is TGTGCTAGTGGTTTGGTACAGGGACAAAATGAAAAACTGTTTTTT. Based on the CDR3 plus reference TRBV12-5 and TRBJ1-4, the full variable domain is DARVTQTPRHKVTEMGQEVTMRCQPILGHNTVFWYRQTMMQGLELLAYFRNRAPLDDSGMPKDRFSAEMPDATLATLKIQPSEPRDSAVYFCASGLVQGQNEKLFFGSGTQLSVL.

The chain combines TRBV2 with TRBJ2-2, with TRBD1 identical over 7 bases. After removal of 10 bases from V and 2 bases from J, the junction contained 7 bases not matched to a gene. Germline V gene sequence: CDR1 SNHLY, CDR2 FYNNEI. The CDR3 runs 14 residues. In DNA, the CDR3 is TGTGCCACCCGTGGACAGGTCAACACCGGGGAGCTGTTTTTT. Translation: CATRGQVNTGELFF.

The chain couples TRBV6-5 to TRBJ1-2, with TRBD1 matching 7 bases. V gave up 11 bases and J gave up 8 bases; unmatched junction bases: 5. The CDR3 has 10 residues. Germline V gene data show CDR1 as MNHEY and CDR2 as SVGAGI. The CDR3 reads CAAGGGGYTF. The DNA of the CDR3 is TGTGCCGCAGGGGGAGGAGGCTACACCTTC.